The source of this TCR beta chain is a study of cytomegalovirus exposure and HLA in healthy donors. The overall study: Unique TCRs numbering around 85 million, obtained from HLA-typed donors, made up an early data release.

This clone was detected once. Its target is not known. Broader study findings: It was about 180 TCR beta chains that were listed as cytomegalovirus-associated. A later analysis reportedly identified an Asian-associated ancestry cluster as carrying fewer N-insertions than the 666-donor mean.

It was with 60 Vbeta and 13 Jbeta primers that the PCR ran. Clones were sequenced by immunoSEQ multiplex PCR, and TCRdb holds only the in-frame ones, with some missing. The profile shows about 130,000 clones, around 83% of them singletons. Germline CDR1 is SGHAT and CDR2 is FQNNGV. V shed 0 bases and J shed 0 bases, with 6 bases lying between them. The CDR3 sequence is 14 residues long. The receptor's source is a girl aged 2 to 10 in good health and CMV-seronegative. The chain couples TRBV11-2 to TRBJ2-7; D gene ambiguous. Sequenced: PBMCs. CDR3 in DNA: TGTGCCAGCAGCTTAGATCGGGTCTCCTACGAGCAGTACTTC. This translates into CASSLDRVSYEQYF.